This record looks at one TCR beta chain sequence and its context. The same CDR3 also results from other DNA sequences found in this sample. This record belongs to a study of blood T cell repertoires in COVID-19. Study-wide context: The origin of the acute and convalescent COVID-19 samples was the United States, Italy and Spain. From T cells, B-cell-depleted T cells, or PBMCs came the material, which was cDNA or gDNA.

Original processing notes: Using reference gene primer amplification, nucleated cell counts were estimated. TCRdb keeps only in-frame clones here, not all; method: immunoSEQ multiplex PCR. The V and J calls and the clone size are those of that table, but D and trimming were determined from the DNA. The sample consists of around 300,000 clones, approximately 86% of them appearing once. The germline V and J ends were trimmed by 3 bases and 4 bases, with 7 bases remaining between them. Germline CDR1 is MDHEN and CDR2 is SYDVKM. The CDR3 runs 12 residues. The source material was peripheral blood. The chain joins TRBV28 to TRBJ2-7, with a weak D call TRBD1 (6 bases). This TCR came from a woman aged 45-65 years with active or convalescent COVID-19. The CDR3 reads CASSFQGYEQYF. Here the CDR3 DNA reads TGTGCCAGCAGTTTCCAGGGGTACGAGCAGTACTTC.